The source of this T cell receptor beta chain is a study of cytomegalovirus exposure and HLA in healthy donors. The V end lost 6 bases, the J end lost 4 bases, and 13 bases lay between the germline ends. The CDR3 extends over 13 amino acids. The V gene's germline CDR1 is SGHDT and CDR2 YYEEEE. With 60 Vbeta and 13 Jbeta primers, the PCR was carried out. TCRdb's table, derived via immunoSEQ multiplex PCR, lists solely in-frame clones and lacks some. The sample lists about 67,000 clones, 78% seen once, with around 8.9% in the top ten. Sequenced sample: PBMCs. This TCR was sampled from a man in his forties in good health and CMV-seronegative. This chain links TRBV5-6 with TRBJ1-1; TRBD1 is a possible D gene (6 bases). CDR3 region: CASNRGGGTEAFF. The DNA for the CDR3 is TGTGCCAGCAATCGAGGGGGGGGCACTGAAGCTTTCTTT.